This T cell receptor (beta chain) comes out of a study of naive and memory T cell subsets. Study outcomes and limitations: TCR transcript changes with activation or differentiation may affect this RNA method.

Amplification of ligated cDNA took four PCR rounds with SP2 and nested alpha and beta constant primers. TCRdb analysed the 5' RACE reads with MiXCR anew, one entry per CDR3 protein. The data hold tens of thousands of distinct CDR3 sequences, with 8% to 9% observed a single time. The library had UMIs added by 3' ligation of an oligonucleotide to TCR cDNA. Whole blood, 2.5 ml, came from adult healthy volunteers. As to this clonotype: Its matching antigen is unknown.

CDR1 SGHTA and CDR2 FQGNSA come from the germline V gene. V was shortened by 5 bases and J by 0 bases, with 14 bases between the two germline ends. This CDR3 is 16 amino acids long. This sequence originates from a female donor in good health. The chain carries TRBV7-2 and TRBJ1-3; D gene ambiguous. CDR3 protein: CASSRDQASSGNTIYF. The CDR3 nucleotides are TGTGCCAGCAGCCGAGACCAGGCAAGCTCTGGAAACACCATATATTTT.